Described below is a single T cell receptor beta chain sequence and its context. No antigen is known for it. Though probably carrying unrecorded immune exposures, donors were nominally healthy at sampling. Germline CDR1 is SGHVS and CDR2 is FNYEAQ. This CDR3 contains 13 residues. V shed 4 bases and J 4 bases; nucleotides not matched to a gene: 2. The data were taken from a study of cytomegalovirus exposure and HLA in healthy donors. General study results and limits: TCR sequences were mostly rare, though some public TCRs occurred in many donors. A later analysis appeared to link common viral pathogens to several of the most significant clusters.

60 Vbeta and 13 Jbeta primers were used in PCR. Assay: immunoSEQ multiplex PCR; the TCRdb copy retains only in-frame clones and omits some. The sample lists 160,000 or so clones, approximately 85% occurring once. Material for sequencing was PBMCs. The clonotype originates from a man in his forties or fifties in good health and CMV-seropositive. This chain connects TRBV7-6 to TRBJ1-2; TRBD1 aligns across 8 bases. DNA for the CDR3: TGTGCCAGCAGCTCGGGACAGGTCTATGGCTACACCTTC. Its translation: CASSSGQVYGYTF. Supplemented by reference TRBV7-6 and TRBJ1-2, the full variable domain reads GAGVSQSPRYKVTKRGQDVALRCDPISGHVSLYWYRQALGQGPEFLTYFNYEAQQDKSGLPNDRFSAERPEGSISTLTIQRTEQRDSAMYRCASSSGQVYGYTFGSGTRLTVV.